These T cell receptor beta chains were read from a single sample in a study of blood T cell repertoires in COVID-19. This table comes from immunoSEQ multiplex PCR, and its TCRdb copy is limited to in-frame clones, with some not included. Found here are 170,000 or so clones, about 83% of them singletons; the top ten hold around 12%. Sequencing was carried out using peripheral blood. All receptors derive from a woman in her seventies with COVID-19, enrolled during active disease. Each CDR3 is given without its conserved first and last residue. The order of the fields is J gene, V gene, CDR3 protein.

>TRBJ2-7|TRBV6-1
ASSARTLFMGQGYEQY
>TRBJ1-5|TRBV6-5
ASSDRGAQPQH
>TRBJ1-1|TRBV30
AWGPGQMNTEAF
>TRBJ2-5|TRBV12-5
ASGYKTTGETQY
>TRBJ1-4|TRBV5-1
ASSGAGTGYEKLF
>TRBJ2-7|TRBV28
ASSLFRTGDSEQY
>TRBJ2-1|TRBV6-1
ASSDRTGNSYNEQF
>TRBJ1-1|TRBV18
ASSIGQGLMNTEAF
>TRBJ2-3|TRBV5-4
ASSLNLAGVTDTQY
>TRBJ2-2|TRBV19
ASSISGGQNTGELF
>TRBJ1-1|TRBV18
ASSLRGAEAF
>TRBJ2-7|TRBV24-1
ATGTGGRYEQY
>TRBJ1-4|TRBV28
ASSTHGQGANEKLF
>TRBJ1-2|TRBV5-1
ASSLGGGSLYGYT
>TRBJ1-3|TRBV9
ASSVGSQGNTIY
>TRBJ2-2|TRBV6-1
ASSEGGRDTGELF
>TRBJ1-1|TRBV7-9
ASSSGQKAF
>TRBJ2-5|TRBV7-9
ASRGTGRRETQY
>TRBJ2-7|TRBV10-3
AISESRGNSYEQY
>TRBJ2-7|TRBV27
ASSPTSGSTYEQY
>TRBJ1-6|TRBV5-5
ASSPGTGSSPLH
>TRBJ2-3|TRBV5-1
ASGLALSTDTQY
>TRBJ1-5|TRBV28
ASRSPEGSNQPQH
>TRBJ2-5|TRBV2
ASSIGLAGGPRETQY
>TRBJ2-1|TRBV9
ASSVVGSSYNEQF
>TRBJ2-2|TRBV19
ASSGGDRRTGELF
>TRBJ2-7|TRBV10-3
AISPDRGYYEQY
>TRBJ1-1|TRBV3-1/TRBV3-2
ASSQVFQGTEAF
>TRBJ1-2|TRBV7-2
ASSIMTDNYGYT
>TRBJ2-2|TRBV7-8
ASSLVRTRSWELF
>TRBJ1-2|TRBV19
ASSMRDYGYT
>TRBJ2-1|TRBV29-1
SERVRNEQF
>TRBJ1-1|TRBV7-9
ASSLSPAVNTEAF
>TRBJ2-1|TRBV6-2/TRBV6-3
ASSPGGSGANEQF
>TRBJ2-7|TRBV27
ASVGRTPYEQY
>TRBJ1-1|TRBV29-1
SVGQVNTEAF
>TRBJ1-3|TRBV30
AWSPMALYLDSFSGNTIY
>TRBJ1-1|TRBV7-2
ASSSGGAGVAF
>TRBJ2-2|TRBV5-8
ASSRPGYTGELF
>TRBJ2-1|TRBV15
ATSRGAGLAEYNEQF
>TRBJ1-6|TRBV30
AWGRQSDSPLH
>TRBJ2-3|TRBV28
ASSWTGLAETDTQY
>TRBJ2-7|TRBV5-6
ASGPGTGIDEQY